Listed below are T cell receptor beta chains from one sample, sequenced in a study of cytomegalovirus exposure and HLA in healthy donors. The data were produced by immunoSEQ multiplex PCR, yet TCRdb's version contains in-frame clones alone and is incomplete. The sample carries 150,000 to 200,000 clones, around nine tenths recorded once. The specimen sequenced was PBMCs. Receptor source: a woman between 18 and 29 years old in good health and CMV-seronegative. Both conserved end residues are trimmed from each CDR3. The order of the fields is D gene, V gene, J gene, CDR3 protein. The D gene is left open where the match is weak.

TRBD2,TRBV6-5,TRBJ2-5,ASSYSVAGEETQY
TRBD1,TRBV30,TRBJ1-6,ACTGTGYSPLH
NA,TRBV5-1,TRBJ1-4,ASSLGGVELF
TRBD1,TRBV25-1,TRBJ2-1,ASSEGGQGGYNEQF
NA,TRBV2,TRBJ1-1,ASSRGDTEAF
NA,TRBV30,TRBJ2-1,AWLREEGYGF
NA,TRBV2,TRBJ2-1,ASRADRYYNEQF
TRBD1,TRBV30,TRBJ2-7,AWSRPGTGGVYEQY
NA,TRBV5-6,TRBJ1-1,ASSLPTGIGTEAF
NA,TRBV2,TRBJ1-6,ASIGYSNSPLH
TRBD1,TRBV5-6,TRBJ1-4,ASSSTWTGGNEKLF
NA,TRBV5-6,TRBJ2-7,ASSFDISYEQY
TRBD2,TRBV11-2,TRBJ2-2,ASSLVGGAYTGELF
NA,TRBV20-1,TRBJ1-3,SAQGNTIY
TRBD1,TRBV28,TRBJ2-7,ASSLIDRGKQY
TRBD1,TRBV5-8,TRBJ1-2,ASTPRTGGLGYT
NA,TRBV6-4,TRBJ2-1,ASSDWGESSYNEQF
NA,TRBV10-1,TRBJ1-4,ASSERFGSEKLF
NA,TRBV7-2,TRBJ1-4,ASSIHRSTNEKLF
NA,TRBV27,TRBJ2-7,ASSSPSGSLYEQY
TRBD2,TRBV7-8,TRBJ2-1,ASSLETSGRGNEQF
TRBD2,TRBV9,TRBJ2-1,ASRSGLGLNEQF
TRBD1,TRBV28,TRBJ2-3,ASSVGQAPDTQY
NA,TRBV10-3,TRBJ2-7,AISAVSYEQY
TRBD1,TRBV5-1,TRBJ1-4,ASSSGAGGGPNEKLF
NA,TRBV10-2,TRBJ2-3,ASSPGFRGGDTQY
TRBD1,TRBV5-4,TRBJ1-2,ASTLTGGNGYT
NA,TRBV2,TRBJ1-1,ASSEAGGGVRTEAF
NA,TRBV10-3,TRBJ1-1,AITADKNTEAF
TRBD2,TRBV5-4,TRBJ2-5,ASSREGEGHLRETQY
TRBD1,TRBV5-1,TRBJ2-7,ASSLGQGIYEQY
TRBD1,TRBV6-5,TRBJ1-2,ASSEGTASYGYT
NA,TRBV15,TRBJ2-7,ATSRALTGSHEQY
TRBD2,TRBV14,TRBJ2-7,ASSQDLGGEQY
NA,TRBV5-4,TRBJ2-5,ASSFRGARETQY
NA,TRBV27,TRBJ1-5,ASSLNSYQPQH
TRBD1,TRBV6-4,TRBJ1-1,ASSEISGGTEAF
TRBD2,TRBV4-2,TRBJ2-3,ASSPGLAGGRRITDTQY
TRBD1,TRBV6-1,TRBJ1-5,ASSQTGYSNQPQH
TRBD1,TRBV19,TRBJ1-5,ASTRLRQGPNQPQH
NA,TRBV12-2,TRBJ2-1,ASRFPRTGWSNEQF
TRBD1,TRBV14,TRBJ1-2,ASSQVGGGNYGYT
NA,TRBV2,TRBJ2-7,ASSEAHLSGQY
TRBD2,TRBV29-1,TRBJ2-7,SVARQAGHSNEQY
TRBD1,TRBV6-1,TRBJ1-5,ASRLDRGNQPQH
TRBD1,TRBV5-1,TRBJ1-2,ASSMSRGHGYT
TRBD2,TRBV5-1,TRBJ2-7,ASSVGLAGASEQY
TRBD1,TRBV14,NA,ASSPTGPYEQF
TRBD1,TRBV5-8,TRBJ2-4,ASSLRQGLQRGNIQY
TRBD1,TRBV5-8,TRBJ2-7,ASSAPDRGLSEQY
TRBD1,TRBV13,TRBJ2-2,ASSFGTGIGGELF